The 17 T cell receptor beta chains given below trace back to one sample, sequenced in a study of response to subunit inactivated influenza vaccine. TCRdb reanalysed the RT-PCR reads using MiXCR and keeps one entry per CDR3 protein. The sample gives about 700,000 distinct CDR3 sequences, approximately 15% of which show up once; 6% to 7% is in the top ten. Sequenced here: PBMCs from blood, sampled less than 15 days before vaccination. Source of these receptors: a man aged 50-60 years who received an inactivated influenza vaccine.

The chain has TRBV5-6 and TRBJ2-1; D is ambiguous. V lost 0 bases, J lost 5 bases, and 12 bases lay in between. The CDR3 is made up of 15 amino acids. Germline assignment: CDR1 SGHDT and CDR2 YYEEEE. CDR3 loop: CASSLARPGNNEQFF. The CDR3 DNA reads TGTGCCAGCAGCTTGGCCCGTCCCGGAAACAATGAGCAGTTCTTC.

This clonotype was observed a few times. J is TRBJ2-7 and V is TRBV10-3, with 11 positions matching TRBD2. With 3 bases clipped from V and 6 bases from J, the junction kept 4 bases outside the gene matches. The V gene's germline CDR1 is ENHRY and CDR2 SYGVKD. The CDR3 has 14 amino acids. Here the CDR3 reads CAISDSGTSGEQYF. CDR3 sequence (DNA): TGTGCCATCAGTGACTCGGGGACTAGCGGCGAGCAGTACTTC.

V is TRBV3-1 and J is TRBJ2-7, with 12 bases identical to TRBD1. The V gene's germline CDR1 is LGHDT and CDR2 YNNKEL (reference sequence). The CDR3 has 15 residues. Unmatched junction bases numbered 8, after V lost 4 bases and J lost 7 bases. This CDR3 reads CASSPGQGAGGEQYF. CDR3 in DNA: TGTGCCAGCAGCCCGGGACAGGGGGCGGGAGGGGAGCAGTACTTC.

V usage is TRBV30 and J usage is TRBJ2-1; TRBD2 aligns across 12 bases. CDR1 GTSNPN and CDR2 SVGIG come from the germline V gene (reference sequence). The ends lost 3 bases at V and 9 bases at J; junction bases unmatched: 3. The CDR3 contains 13 residues. The CDR3 reads CAWRGLAGSEQFF. In nucleotides, the CDR3 is TGTGCCTGGAGAGGACTAGCGGGAAGTGAGCAGTTCTTC. The complete variable domain, with remaining parts taken from reference TRBV30 and TRBJ2-1, reads SQTIHQWPATLVQPVGSPLSLECTVEGTSNPNLYWYRQAAGRGLQLLFYSVGIGQISSEVPQNLSASRPQDRQFILSSKKLLLSDSGFYLCAWRGLAGSEQFFGPGTRLTVL.

The CDR3, as DNA: TGCAGCGTAGCTACAGGGATCTACGAGCAGTACTTC. Translating it yields CSVATGIYEQYF. This chain joins TRBV29-1 and TRBJ2-7; tentative D call: TRBD1 (6 bases). CDR1 is SQVTM and CDR2 is ANQGSEA in the germline V gene. The CDR3 runs to 12 residues. Between the trimmed V and J ends, which lost 6 bases and 3 bases, there was a span of 12 bases.

This clonotype has a handful of counts. The chain has TRBV12-3 or TRBV12-4 and TRBJ2-7; 11 bases are shared with TRBD2. J lost 2 bases, V lost 1 base, and 1 base had no gene match. The length of the CDR3 is 15 residues. This CDR3 is CASSLGSGGAYEQYF. CDR3 bases: TGTGCCAGCAGTTTAGGTAGCGGGGGGGCCTACGAGCAGTACTTC.

This clonotype was picked up many times. The V call is TRBV6-5, the J call TRBJ1-6; the D is unclear. V gave up 4 bases and J gave up 5 bases, with 3 bases separating them. The germline CDR1 and CDR2 sequences are MNHEY and SVGAGI. The CDR3 has 12 residues. This chain's CDR3 is CASSFNNSPLHF. Here the CDR3 DNA reads TGTGCCAGCAGTTTCAATAATTCACCCCTCCACTTT.

This clonotype was recorded many times. The chain combines TRBV9 with TRBJ2-2, with a weak D call TRBD2 (6 bases). Germline loops: CDR1 SGDLS, CDR2 YYNGEE. The length of the CDR3 is 17 residues. The V gene lost 0 bases and the J gene lost 5 bases, with 17 bases spanning the gap. In DNA, the CDR3 is TGTGCCAGCAGCGTAGACTACCCCCTCGGAGGGACCGGGGAGCTGTTTTTT. Amino acids: CASSVDYPLGGTGELFF.

The rearrangement links TRBV20-1 to TRBJ2-7; D is possibly TRBD2 (5 bases). The CDR3 is made up of 13 amino acids. Germline loops: CDR1 DFQATT, CDR2 SNEGSKA (reference sequence). Trimming removed 6 bases at V and 3 bases at J, with 15 bases between. The DNA of the CDR3 is TGCAGTGCCCCGAGGTCTAGCCGCTACGAGCAGTACTTC. This sequence encodes CSAPRSSRYEQYF.

V and J are TRBV12-3 or TRBV12-4 and TRBJ2-1; 10 bases map to TRBD1. This CDR3 contains 13 residues. Trimming cost V 6 bases and J 12 bases; bases outside gene matches: 8. CDR3 DNA: TGTGCCAGCAGCCCAGACAGGGGGCGGGTGCAGTTCTTC. Translation: CASSPDRGRVQFF.

This clonotype was picked up a small number of times. The chain is built from TRBV20-1 and TRBJ2-7; D is ambiguous. The CDR3 is made up of 12 amino acids. V gave up 5 bases and J gave up 6 bases, with 14 bases separating them. Germline V gene data show CDR1 as DFQATT and CDR2 as SNEGSKA (reference sequence). The CDR3 sequence is CSARTLIGEQYF. The CDR3, as DNA: TGCAGTGCTCGAACCCTTATTGGCGAGCAGTACTTC.

CDR3 protein: CASSQALGNEKLFF. As DNA, the CDR3 is TGTGCCAGCAGCCAAGCGTTAGGGAATGAAAAACTGTTTTTT. The chain uses TRBV4-2 and TRBJ1-4; no clear D gene. Trimming stripped 1 base from V and 5 bases from J, with 8 bases between. Germline lookup yields CDR1 LGHNA and CDR2 YNFKEQ. The CDR3 has 14 amino acids.

The CDR3 DNA sequence: TGTGCCAGCCCCGGGGTGGATACGCAGTATTTT. Protein: CASPGVDTQYF. The chain employs TRBV2 and TRBJ2-3, with a possible D match to TRBD2 (5 bases). CDR3 length equals 11 residues. Germline assignment: CDR1 SNHLY and CDR2 FYNNEI. V lost 8 bases to trimming and J lost 6 bases, with 9 bases between them.

The chain joins TRBV20-1 to TRBJ2-1; 7 bases map to TRBD2. This CDR3 is built from 15 residues. Germline V CDR1 and CDR2: DFQATT, SNEGSKA (reference sequence). Germline trimming cut 6 bases from V and 2 bases from J; bases unmatched to any gene: 10. The CDR3: CSAHRAGEPYNEQFF. In nucleotides, the CDR3 is TGCAGTGCCCACCGGGCGGGAGAGCCCTACAATGAGCAGTTCTTC.

This clonotype was counted at least ten times. The chain employs TRBV7-9 and TRBJ2-7; the match to TRBD1 covers 7 bases. This CDR3 has 12 residues. Germline CDR1 is SEHNR and CDR2 is FQNEAQ (reference sequence). V shed 6 bases, J shed 4 bases, and the junction held 3 bases outside the gene matches. The CDR3 DNA is TGTGCCAGCAGTCCCAGGGGGTACGAGCAGTACTTC. It is translated as CASSPRGYEQYF.

The V call is TRBV24-1, the J call TRBJ2-2; TRBD1 agrees at 7 bases. V lost 7 bases, J lost 2 bases, and 6 bases stayed unmatched. The CDR3 contains 15 residues. Per germline, CDR1 KGHDR and CDR2 SFDVKD. The CDR3 sequence is CATSPGQKNTGELFF. For the CDR3, the DNA is TGTGCCACCAGCCCGGGACAGAAAAACACCGGGGAGCTGTTTTTT.

The sample holds a few counts of this clonotype. The chain joins TRBV11-2 to TRBJ2-3, with 12 nucleotides matching TRBD2. Germline-derived CDR1 and CDR2 are SGHAT and FQNNGV. The CDR3 consists of 19 residues. V dropped 4 bases and J dropped 5; count of bases not matched to a gene: 16. In DNA, the CDR3 is TGTGCCAGCAGCTCCCCCCCCTCTAGCGGGAGGGCCAAGGGAGATACGCAGTATTTT. This gives the protein CASSSPPSSGRAKGDTQYF.